The 26 T cell receptor beta chains listed next were all sequenced from one sample in a study of beta chain features in type 1 diabetes. The isolated RNA, all of it, was reverse transcribed, so expressed TCRB transcripts were what got sequenced. TCRdb's copy holds only in-frame clones and misses some; the assay was immunoSEQ multiplex PCR. The sample lists fewer than 250,000 clones; less than 15% were seen once. The specimen sequenced was naive CD4+ T cells from blood. Every receptor here comes from a woman aged 40 to 50 in good health.

V gene TRBV4-2 combines with J gene TRBJ2-2; TRBD2 aligns across 8 bases. V shed 2 bases and J 9 bases; nucleotides not matched to a gene: 8. The V gene's germline CDR1 is LGHNA and CDR2 YNFKEQ. CDR3 length equals 15 residues. The CDR3 loop is CASSQITGGQRELFF. The CDR3 nucleotides read TGTGCCAGCAGCCAAATCACGGGGGGGCAGAGGGAGCTGTTTTTT.

This clone was seen a few times. The V gene is TRBV20-1, the J gene TRBJ1-2; no firm D call. CDR1 DFQATT and CDR2 SNEGSKA come from the germline V gene (reference sequence). Trimming took 3 bases from V and 8 from J, leaving 10 bases between them. The CDR3 has 11 amino acids. The CDR3, as DNA: TGCAGTGCTAGTCCTGGGCTCGGCTACACCTTC. It specifies CSASPGLGYTF.

This clone was seen a few times. The V call is TRBV27, the J call TRBJ2-7; D remains ambiguous. Germline CDR1 is MNHEY and CDR2 is SMNVEV (reference sequence). V lost 3 bases to trimming and J lost 0 bases, with 9 bases between them. The CDR3 is 14 amino acids. CDR3 nucleotide sequence: TGTGCCAGCAGTTTGGGCAGAAACTCCTACGAGCAGTACTTC. This translates into CASSLGRNSYEQYF.

This clone appeared a single time. CDR3 residues: CASSITGVNYGYTF. In nucleotides, the CDR3 is TGTGCCAGTAGTATAACAGGGGTGAACTATGGCTACACCTTC. This sequence joins TRBV19 and TRBJ1-2, with TRBD1 matching over 7 bases. Germline V gives CDR1 LNHDA, CDR2 SQIVND (reference sequence). CDR3 length equals 14 residues. Trimming removed 2 bases from V and 2 bases from J; junction bases left unmatched: 2.

This clone was detected a few times. The V gene is TRBV5-4, the J gene TRBJ1-3; D unclear. The CDR3 length is 14 residues. Trimming stripped 1 base from V and 0 bases from J, with 5 bases between. CDR1 and CDR2 (germline): SGHNT, YYREEE (reference sequence). This CDR3 is CASSLINSGNTIYF. The CDR3 DNA reads TGTGCCAGCAGCTTGATAAACTCTGGAAACACCATATATTTT.

J is TRBJ1-5 and V is TRBV19; the D gene is possibly TRBD1 (6 bases). This CDR3 region has 14 residues. The V gene lost 5 bases and the J gene lost 4 bases, with 12 bases spanning the gap. CDR1 LNHDA and CDR2 SQIVND come from the germline V gene (reference sequence). CDR3 coding DNA: TGTGCCAGTAGTTGGCAGGGGAGAAATCAGCCCCAGCATTTT. Its protein is CASSWQGRNQPQHF.

This clone was counted only a few times. The V and J genes are TRBV6-6 and TRBJ2-1; D is undetermined. Trimming cost V 2 bases and J 8 bases, with 4 bases left between them. This CDR3 is built from 11 residues. CDR1 and CDR2 from the germline V gene are MNHNY and SVGAGI (reference sequence). CDR3 protein: CASSYGYEQFF. The DNA of the CDR3 is TGTGCCAGCAGTTACGGCTATGAGCAGTTCTTC.

The gene calls are TRBV2 and TRBJ1-6; 7 bases line up with TRBD1. The CDR3 extends over 20 amino acids. Germline V lookup: CDR1 SNHLY, CDR2 FYNNEI. Unmatched junction bases numbered 17, after V lost 6 bases and J lost 0 bases. In DNA, the CDR3 is TGTGCCAGCAGATTGATTTTGGAGGGGGCCCGAAGCTCCTATAATTCACCCCTCCACTTT. Translating gives CASRLILEGARSSYNSPLHF.

This sequence joins TRBV9 and TRBJ2-1; 10 nucleotides line up with TRBD2. J gave up 9 bases and V 5 bases, and 11 bases lay outside the gene matches. The CDR3 sequence is 15 residues long. Per the germline V gene, CDR1 is SGDLS and CDR2 is YYNGEE. CDR3 loop: CASRPSGGEVSEQFF. CDR3 DNA sequence: TGTGCCAGCAGACCCAGCGGGGGGGAAGTCAGTGAGCAGTTCTTC. The full variable domain, rest sourced from reference TRBV9 and TRBJ2-1, is DSGVTQTPKHLITATGQRVTLRCSPRSGDLSVYWYQQSLDQGLQFLIQYYNGEERAKGNILERFSAQQFPDLHSELNLSSLELGDSALYFCASRPSGGEVSEQFFGPGTRLTVL.

A few counts support this clone. The chain joins TRBV19 to TRBJ1-5, with a possible D match to TRBD1 (5 bases). CDR1 is LNHDA, CDR2 SQIVND, per germline (reference sequence). V lost 0 bases to trimming and J lost 3 bases, with 9 bases between them. The CDR3 contains 15 residues. The CDR3 coding sequence is TGTGCCAGTAGTATAGATCGGGGGTACAATCAGCCCCAGCATTTT. Residues: CASSIDRGYNQPQHF. The full variable domain, in which reference TRBV19 and TRBJ1-5 provide the parts outside the CDR3, is DGGITQSPKYLFRKEGQNVTLSCEQNLNHDAMYWYRQDPGQGLRLIYYSQIVNDFQKGDIAEGYSVSREKKESFPLTVTSAQKNPTAFYLCASSIDRGYNQPQHFGDGTRLSIL.

The rearrangement joins TRBV7-9 to TRBJ2-7, with 8 nucleotides matching TRBD1. Germline V gene sequence: CDR1 SEHNR, CDR2 FQNEAQ (reference sequence). The CDR3 loop spans 14 amino acids. V shed 4 bases and J 1 base; nucleotides not matched to a gene: 3. CDR3 nucleotides: TGTGCCAGCAGCTCCCAGGGGGCTTCCTACGAGCAGTACTTC. The encoded protein is CASSSQGASYEQYF.

The J gene is TRBJ2-3, the V gene TRBV9; 12 bases agree with TRBD2. Germline V CDR1 and CDR2: SGDLS, YYNGEE. With V trimmed by 3 bases and J by 4 bases, 3 bases remained unmatched. The CDR3 length is 15 residues. CDR3 DNA: TGTGCCAGCAGCGGAACTAGCGGGGGGCCAGATACGCAGTATTTT. Its translation: CASSGTSGGPDTQYF. The complete variable domain, with remaining parts taken from reference TRBV9 and TRBJ2-3, reads DSGVTQTPKHLITATGQRVTLRCSPRSGDLSVYWYQQSLDQGLQFLIQYYNGEERAKGNILERFSAQQFPDLHSELNLSSLELGDSALYFCASSGTSGGPDTQYFGPGTRLTVL.

This chain joins TRBV7-9 and TRBJ1-1; a weak D match, TRBD1 (5 bases). Trimming removed 2 bases at V and 4 bases at J, with 14 bases between. The CDR3 spans 15 residues. The V gene's germline CDR1 is SEHNR and CDR2 FQNEAQ (reference sequence). The CDR3 DNA reads as TGTGCCAGCAGCTTACGGGGGGAAGTCAGCACTGAAGCTTTCTTT. The encoded protein is CASSLRGEVSTEAFF.

The gene calls are TRBV7-6 and TRBJ1-1, with a weak D call TRBD1 (5 bases). Germline CDR1 is SGHVS and CDR2 is FNYEAQ. CDR3 length: 15 residues. Trimming removed 5 bases at V and 6 bases at J, with 19 bases between. This chain's CDR3 is CASSPRGGEGAEAFF. CDR3 DNA: TGTGCCAGCAGCCCCCGGGGAGGGGAAGGGGCTGAAGCTTTCTTT.

This clone appeared a few times. The V and J genes are TRBV7-2 and TRBJ2-7, with 8 bases identical to TRBD2. Trimming cost V 2 bases and J 3 bases; bases outside gene matches: 6. The CDR3 runs 15 residues. CDR1 is SGHTA, CDR2 FQGNSA, per germline. The CDR3 DNA sequence: TGTGCCAGCAGCTTACAGGCGGGGGGACTCTACGAGCAGTACTTC. Translated, it gives CASSLQAGGLYEQYF.

This sequence joins TRBV7-2 and TRBJ2-5; 8 bases line up with TRBD1. The J call is uncertain, as TRBJ2-7 better fits the DNA end. Germline V gives CDR1 SGHTA, CDR2 FQGNSA. This CDR3 has 16 residues. CDR3 sequence: CASSLGRQGAIYEQYF. The DNA of the CDR3 is TGTGCCAGCAGCTTAGGGCGGCAGGGGGCGATCTACGAGCAGTACTTC.

A few counts support this clone. This chain uses TRBV5-1 with TRBJ2-5, with D possibly being TRBD1 (5 bases). Germline V lookup: CDR1 SGHRS, CDR2 YFSETQ. The ends were cut back, 1 base at V and 5 bases at J, with 21 bases in the middle. There are 17 residues in the CDR3. The CDR3 reads CASSLTSSGIRQETQYF. Here the CDR3 DNA reads TGCGCCAGCAGCTTGACGTCGTCAGGGATTCGTCAGGAGACCCAGTACTTC.

This chain links TRBV19 with TRBJ2-1; a possible D gene is TRBD2 (5 bases). V lost 0 bases to trimming and J lost 2 bases, with 8 bases between them. This CDR3 has 15 amino acids. Germline CDR1 is LNHDA and CDR2 is SQIVND (reference sequence). The CDR3 bases are TGTGCCAGTAGTATAGAACTAGTTCCCTACAATGAGCAGTTCTTC. Translation gives CASSIELVPYNEQFF. The full variable domain, rest sourced from reference TRBV19 and TRBJ2-1, is DGGITQSPKYLFRKEGQNVTLSCEQNLNHDAMYWYRQDPGQGLRLIYYSQIVNDFQKGDIAEGYSVSREKKESFPLTVTSAQKNPTAFYLCASSIELVPYNEQFFGPGTRLTVL.

This clone occurred a few times. The chain is built from TRBV5-1 and TRBJ2-2; D possibly corresponds to TRBD2 (6 bases). The CDR3 has 16 residues. CDR1 SGHRS and CDR2 YFSETQ come from the germline V gene. Trimming pared 2 bases from V and 2 bases from J, leaving 13 bases between. The CDR3 DNA follows: TGCGCCAGCAGCTTTCAGGGAGGAATAAACACCGGGGAGCTGTTTTTT. It encodes CASSFQGGINTGELFF.

The genes are TRBV6-5 and TRBJ2-7, with TRBD1 matching 10 bases. Germline trimming cut 7 bases from V and 0 bases from J; bases unmatched to any gene: 3. CDR3 length: 14 amino acids. CDR1 is MNHEY and CDR2 is SVGAGI in the germline V gene. CDR3 sequence reads: CASTWTGGSYEQYF. The CDR3 DNA sequence: TGTGCCAGCACCTGGACAGGGGGCTCCTACGAGCAGTACTTC.

This clone came up a few times. CDR3 amino acids: CASSQEGDRDNSPLHF. The CDR3 DNA reads as TGCGCCAGCAGCCAAGAAGGGGACAGGGATAATTCACCCCTCCACTTT. The chain links TRBV4-3 to TRBJ1-6; 9 nucleotides line up with TRBD1. Trimming at V came to 0 bases and at J to 5 bases, leaving 2 bases not matched to a gene. The CDR3 contains 16 residues. CDR1 and CDR2 from the germline V gene are LGHNA and YSLEER.

The chain uses TRBV9 and TRBJ1-3; tentatively, D is TRBD1 (6 bases). The CDR3 is 15 residues long. Trimming shortened V by 0 bases and J by 2 bases, and 9 bases separated the two germline ends. Germline CDR1 and CDR2: SGDLS and YYNGEE. The CDR3 sequence: CASSVEQGPGNTIYF. For the CDR3, the DNA is TGTGCCAGCAGCGTAGAACAGGGACCTGGAAACACCATATATTTT.

This clone occurred a few times. The chain links TRBV7-9 to TRBJ2-1; possible D gene TRBD2, 6 bases. CDR3 length: 17 residues. Germline V gene sequence: CDR1 SEHNR, CDR2 FQNEAQ (reference sequence). The germline V and J ends were trimmed by 1 base and 3 bases, with 16 bases remaining between them. In nucleotides, the CDR3 is TGTGCCAGCAGCTTAGTGGGGAGGAGCGGTTACTACAATGAGCAGTTCTTC. The encoded protein is CASSLVGRSGYYNEQFF.

This clone has a handful of counts. V usage is TRBV7-2 and J usage is TRBJ1-1; TRBD1 aligns across 12 bases. Unmatched junction bases numbered 10, after V lost 6 bases and J lost 5 bases. Germline CDR1 reads SGHTA; CDR2 reads FQGNSA. The CDR3 totals 16 residues. CDR3 coding DNA: TGTGCCAGCAGACCGGGGACAGGGGGCTTAAGGACTGAAGCTTTCTTT. This translates into CASRPGTGGLRTEAFF.

Only a few counts were recorded for this clone. The chain uses TRBV7-6 and TRBJ1-2, with 7 bases matching TRBD1. The length of the CDR3 is 13 residues. Trimming removed 4 bases from V and 7 bases from J; junction bases left unmatched: 6. Germline CDR1 is SGHVS and CDR2 is FNYEAQ. The CDR3 bases are TGTGCCAGCAGCTCTAAACCAGGGGGTGGCTACACCTTC. It codes for CASSSKPGGGYTF.

Only one count was recorded for this clone. V usage is TRBV6-5 and J usage is TRBJ2-5; tentatively, D is TRBD2 (7 bases). V was pared by 5 bases and J by 5 bases, with 15 bases between. The CDR3 has 14 amino acids. The germline V gene encodes CDR1 MNHEY and CDR2 SVGAGI. CDR3 residues: CASSPTGGRETQYF. The CDR3 nucleotides are TGTGCCAGCAGTCCGACGGGGGGCAGGGAGACCCAGTACTTC.